A single sample gave rise to the 18 T cell receptor beta chains below, sequenced in a study of cytomegalovirus exposure and HLA in healthy donors. Both 60 Vbeta primers and 13 Jbeta primers went into the PCR. Clones were sequenced by immunoSEQ multiplex PCR, and TCRdb holds only the in-frame ones, with some missing. Its table lists about 87,000 clones. Source material: PBMCs. The origin of the receptors is a man between 50 and 59 years old in good health and CMV-seropositive.

The chain has TRBV7-9 and TRBJ2-5; D gene ambiguous. The CDR3 spans 17 residues. The germline gives CDR1 SEHNR, CDR2 FQNEAQ (reference sequence). V was pared by 4 bases and J by 5 bases, with 23 bases between. CDR3 DNA: TGTGCCAGCAGCTCATCTAGGCGGATCCAGCCTGGTGAGACCCAGTACTTC. Translating gives CASSSSRRIQPGETQYF.

The chain links TRBV18 to TRBJ1-2, with TRBD1 identical over 7 bases. Germline CDR1 and CDR2: KGHSH and LQKENI. Trimming at V came to 3 bases and at J to 4 bases, leaving 14 bases not matched to a gene. This CDR3 has 17 amino acids. DNA of the CDR3: TGTGCCAGCTCACCTACACAGGGGAGAGCAGGCTTCTATGGCTACACCTTC. Residues: CASSPTQGRAGFYGYTF.

This chain uses TRBV14 with TRBJ2-3; D uncertain. Trimming took off 0 bases at V and 2 bases at J, with 3 bases between the two ends. Germline CDR1 and CDR2: SGHDN and FVKESK. The CDR3 spans 13 residues. The CDR3 sequence is CASSQEATDTQYF. The DNA for the CDR3 is TGTGCCAGCAGCCAAGAGGCCACAGATACGCAGTATTTT.

The chain uses TRBV18 and TRBJ2-1; D uncertain. V was shortened by 3 bases and J by 8 bases, with 8 bases between the two germline ends. Germline V gene lookup returns CDR1 KGHSH and CDR2 LQKENI. The CDR3 covers 12 residues. The chain's CDR3 is CASSPPGDEQFF. DNA for the CDR3: TGTGCCAGCTCACCTCCGGGTGATGAGCAGTTCTTC.

The gene calls are TRBV12-5 and TRBJ1-2; D is undetermined. V lost 1 base and J 4 bases, leaving 10 bases between the germline ends. CDR3 size: 14 residues. CDR1 and CDR2 from the germline V gene are LGHNT and FRNRAP. The CDR3 loop reads CASGLGGSGYGYTF. The CDR3 DNA reads TGTGCTAGTGGTTTGGGAGGGTCCGGCTATGGCTACACCTTC.

This chain uses TRBV29-1 with TRBJ2-1, with TRBD2 as a possible D gene (6 bases). This CDR3 region has 12 residues. Germline V gives CDR1 SQVTM, CDR2 ANQGSEA. V lost 6 bases and J 7 bases, leaving 13 bases between the germline ends. The CDR3 sequence is CSVDPEGNEQFF. DNA for the CDR3: TGCAGCGTCGACCCGGAGGGGAATGAGCAGTTCTTC.

This chain links TRBV2 with TRBJ2-1, with 7 bases lining up with TRBD2. Germline assignment: CDR1 SNHLY and CDR2 FYNNEI. The CDR3 spans 18 residues. The V segment lost 6 bases and the J segment 5 bases; nucleotides outside the gene matches: 19. CDR3 protein: CASSTERLAETLNNEQFF. The CDR3 coding sequence is TGTGCCAGCAGCACTGAGCGACTAGCTGAAACCCTTAACAATGAGCAGTTCTTC. Together with reference TRBV2 and TRBJ2-1, the CDR3 gives the full variable domain: EPEVTQTPSHQVTQMGQEVILRCVPISNHLYFYWYRQILGQKVEFLVSFYNNEISEKSEIFDDQFSVERPDGSNFTLKIRSTKLEDSAMYFCASSTERLAETLNNEQFFGPGTRLTVL.

This chain connects TRBV5-1 to TRBJ2-7; 11 bases match TRBD2. The CDR3 runs to 15 residues. V lost 0 bases and J lost 4; bases outside the gene matches: 3. Germline-derived CDR1 and CDR2 are SGHRS and YFSETQ. DNA for the CDR3: TGCGCCAGCAGCTTGGGACTAGCGGGAAGGTACGAGCAGTACGTC. This codes for CASSLGLAGRYEQYV.

V is TRBV27 and J is TRBJ1-2; D may be TRBD1 (5 bases). Trimming left V 6 bases short and J 2 bases short, with 13 bases between. The CDR3 runs 14 residues. The germline CDR1 and CDR2 sequences are MNHEY and SMNVEV (reference sequence). The CDR3, as DNA: TGTGCCAGCAGCACGGACATAACGAACTATGGCTACACCTTC. This translates into CASSTDITNYGYTF.

The chain joins TRBV19 to TRBJ1-2, with 11 bases aligning to TRBD1. Germline values: CDR1 LNHDA, CDR2 SQIVND (reference sequence). The CDR3 is 16 residues long. J was trimmed by 1 base and V by 3 bases; bases with no gene match: 4. The CDR3 region is CASSIGQGAINYGYTF. As DNA, the CDR3 is TGTGCCAGTAGTATCGGACAGGGGGCGATTAACTATGGCTACACCTTC.

The chain carries TRBV18 and TRBJ1-2, with 7 bases matching TRBD1. The CDR3 runs to 12 residues. Trimming removed 3 bases from V and 8 bases from J; junction bases left unmatched: 3. Germline CDR1 KGHSH, CDR2 LQKENI. The CDR3 nucleotides are TGTGCCAGCTCACCCGACAGGGAGGGCTACACCTTC. Protein product: CASSPDREGYTF.

The rearrangement uses TRBV7-2 and TRBJ2-1; 14 nucleotides agree with TRBD2. The CDR3 consists of 17 residues. The germline gives CDR1 SGHTA, CDR2 FQGNSA. The ends lost 5 bases at V and 10 bases at J; junction bases unmatched: 13. The CDR3 loop is CASSPVTSGRAPPEQFF. CDR3 DNA sequence: TGTGCCAGCAGCCCGGTGACTAGCGGGAGGGCCCCCCCCGAGCAGTTCTTC. Filled out from reference TRBV7-2 and TRBJ2-1, the complete variable domain reads GAGVSQSPSNKVTEKGKDVELRCDPISGHTALYWYRQSLGQGLEFLIYFQGNSAPDKSGLPSDRFSAERTGGSVSTLTIQRTQQEDSAVYLCASSPVTSGRAPPEQFFGPGTRLTVL.

V usage is TRBV6-1 and J usage is TRBJ2-1; 7 positions match TRBD1. Germline V CDR1 and CDR2: MNHNS, SASEGT. This CDR3 is 14 amino acids long. The V segment lost 4 bases and the J segment 4 bases; nucleotides outside the gene matches: 4. The CDR3 here is CASSARDRYNEQFF. CDR3 coding DNA: TGTGCCAGCAGTGCCCGGGACAGATACAATGAGCAGTTCTTC.

The V and J genes are TRBV27 and TRBJ2-7; 9 bases fit TRBD2. Germline V gene data show CDR1 as MNHEY and CDR2 as SMNVEV (reference sequence). This CDR3 has 11 residues. Trimming cost V 7 bases and J 11 bases; bases outside gene matches: 6. The CDR3 DNA follows: TGTGCCAGCACTCTAGCGGGACACGAGTACTTC. Translated: CASTLAGHEYF.

A note on this clone: At one end the junction does not follow the germline gene, possibly because of a read error. The chain employs TRBV30 and TRBJ2-3, with TRBD2 matching 12 bases. The length of the CDR3 is 15 residues. CDR1 and CDR2 (germline): GTSNPN, SVGIG (reference sequence). In DNA form, the CDR3 reads TGTGCCTGGAGTCGGCTAGCGGGAGGGGCAGATGCGCAGTATTTT. This gives the protein CAWSRLAGGADAQYF.

J is TRBJ1-5 and V is TRBV4-2; 8 bases are a match to TRBD1. The CDR3 totals 16 residues. The V gene end was trimmed by 1 base and the J gene end by 6 bases; junction bases not matched to a gene: 8. Germline lookup yields CDR1 LGHNA and CDR2 YNFKEQ. The CDR3 DNA is TGTGCCAGCAGCCAAGTAGGACAGGGTGTAGTTCAGCCCCAGCATTTT. It encodes CASSQVGQGVVQPQHF.

This chain uses TRBV14 with TRBJ1-2; D gene ambiguous. The CDR3 runs to 15 residues. The germline V gene encodes CDR1 SGHDN and CDR2 FVKESK. V was shortened by 4 bases and J by 4 bases, with 16 bases between the two germline ends. This chain's CDR3 is CASSPRRGLAYGYTF. CDR3 sequence (DNA): TGTGCCAGCAGCCCAAGGCGGGGTTTGGCCTATGGCTACACCTTC.

V and J are TRBV7-9 and TRBJ2-2; TRBD2 aligns across 10 bases. Trimming removed 1 base from V and 0 bases from J; junction bases left unmatched: 8. Germline lookup yields CDR1 SEHNR and CDR2 FQNEAQ (reference sequence). This CDR3 contains 19 residues. The CDR3 DNA sequence: TGTGCCAGCAGCTTAGGTAGCCTTAGCGGGAGGACGAACACCGGGGAGCTGTTTTTT. It codes for CASSLGSLSGRTNTGELFF.